This is a list of T cell receptor beta chains from one sample in a study of spatial heterogeneity in lung cancer. From the 5' RACE reads, TCRdb called clonotypes with MiXCR, one entry per CDR3 protein. The repertoire includes some 80,000 distinct CDR3 sequences, approximately 8% of them detected once, and under 8% sits in the top ten. Material: PBMCs, obtained at surgery. The receptor set was obtained from a male donor with early-stage non-small cell lung cancer. CDR3s include the opening cysteine and the closing phenylalanine or tryptophan. A D gene is named only where the DNA matches it firmly. Expanded clones are given a class, and other clones once, few, many or no size at all.

CDR3aa,CDR3nt,j_gene,abundance,d_gene,v_gene,len
CASGQAPFFYEQYF,TGTGCCAGCGGACAGGCCCCCTTCTTTTACGAGCAGTACTTC,TRBJ2-7,few,TRBD1,TRBV14,14
CASSLVGVEQYF,TGCGCCAGCAGCTTAGTTGGGGTCGAGCAGTACTTC,TRBJ2-7,many,-,TRBV5-1,12
CASSFSGSKTLTF,TGTGCCAGCAGCTTTTCCGGGAGCAAAACCTTGACTTTC,TRBJ2-6,-,-,TRBV11-2,13
CASGLVLTGVGQPQHF,TGTGCTAGTGGTTTGGTACTCACCGGGGTCGGTCAGCCCCAGCATTTT,TRBJ1-5,-,-,TRBV12-5,16
CASSLHERRWYF,TGTGCCAGCAGCCTCCACGAGCGACGGTGGTACTTC,TRBJ2-7,-,-,TRBV28,12
CSARGARDLSEQYF,TGCAGTGCTAGAGGTGCCCGAGACCTCTCAGAGCAGTACTTC,TRBJ2-7,many,-,TRBV20-1,14
CAWTYDSINTEAFF,TGTGCCTGGACCTACGACAGCATCAACACTGAAGCTTTCTTT,TRBJ1-1,many,-,TRBV30,14
CASSLRGAGELFF,TGTGCCAGCAGTTTACGAGGGGCCGGGGAGCTGTTTTTT,TRBJ2-2,many,-,TRBV12-3/TRBV12-4,13
CSASATDRVQREKLFF,TGCAGTGCTAGCGCCACAGACAGGGTCCAAAGGGAAAAACTGTTTTTT,TRBJ1-4,few,TRBD1,TRBV20-1,16
CASSQIGGGGQPQHF,TGCGCCAGCAGCCAAATCGGGGGAGGCGGTCAGCCCCAGCATTTT,TRBJ1-5,-,-,TRBV4-1,15
CASSIRAGAPYEQYF,TGTGCCAGTAGTATACGGGCAGGGGCCCCCTACGAGCAGTACTTC,TRBJ2-7,many,-,TRBV19,15
CASSHTVIAKNIQYF,TGTGCCAGCAGCCACACCGTGATAGCCAAAAACATTCAGTACTTC,TRBJ2-4,many,-,TRBV13,15
CASSLWSYQETQYF,TGTGCCAGCAGCTTGTGGAGCTACCAAGAGACCCAGTACTTC,TRBJ2-5,many,-,TRBV5-4,14
CASSYSGDQPLLLYNEQFF,TGTGCCAGCAGTTACTCGGGGGACCAACCCCTTTTACTATACAATGAGCAGTTCTTC,TRBJ2-1,many,-,TRBV6-5,19
CASSFTPPGTSGNTGELFF,TGCGCCAGCAGCTTTACACCTCCCGGGACTAGCGGGAACACCGGGGAGCTGTTTTTT,TRBJ2-2,-,TRBD2,TRBV5-1,19
CASSGVGSSTDTQYF,TGTGCCAGCAGCGGGGTGGGGAGTAGCACAGATACGCAGTATTTT,TRBJ2-3,many,-,TRBV9,15
CASSLNSGDAGDGYTF,TGTGCCAGCTCGCTTAACTCTGGGGACGCCGGAGATGGCTACACCTTC,TRBJ1-2,many,-,TRBV18,16
CASSPTSGRFRETQYF,TGTGCCAGCAGCCCGACTAGCGGGAGATTTCGAGAGACCCAGTACTTC,TRBJ2-5,-,TRBD2,TRBV7-8,16
CASSQPGLAGTDTQYF,TGTGCCAGCAGTCAACCGGGACTAGCGGGAACAGATACGCAGTATTTT,TRBJ2-3,many,TRBD2,TRBV6-2/TRBV6-3,16
CASKTGLAGWDEQFF,TGTGCCAGCAAAACGGGACTAGCGGGATGGGATGAGCAGTTCTTC,TRBJ2-1,-,TRBD2,TRBV2,15
CASSLERFGTQYF,TGTGCCAGCAGCTTAGAGAGATTCGGGACCCAGTACTTC,TRBJ2-5,many,-,TRBV7-9,13
CASRPAEANTEAFF,TGTGCCAGCAGGCCCGCCGAAGCGAACACTGAAGCTTTCTTT,TRBJ1-1,many,-,TRBV6-6,14
CARPNQPQHF,TGCGCCAGGCCAAATCAGCCCCAGCATTTT,TRBJ1-5,many,-,TRBV23-1,10
CASSYYRGHRAEGTEAFF,TGTGCCAGCAGTTACTACCGCGGGCACAGGGCCGAGGGCACTGAAGCTTTCTTT,TRBJ1-1,-,-,TRBV6-6,18
CASSLLAGAGELFF,TGTGCCAGCAGCTTATTAGCGGGAGCCGGGGAGCTGTTTTTT,TRBJ2-2,many,TRBD2,TRBV7-3,14
CASSLRGGGQFF,TGTGCCAGCAGCCTCCGGGGAGGAGGGCAGTTCTTC,TRBJ2-1,many,-,TRBV11-1,12
CSAPYISGSSYEQYF,TGCAGTGCGCCTTACATCTCTGGGAGCTCCTACGAGCAGTACTTC,TRBJ2-7,many,-,TRBV20-1,15
CSAPRTPTGGPGGYTF,TGCAGTGCTCCCCGCACCCCGACAGGGGGTCCGGGAGGCTACACCTTC,TRBJ1-2,many,TRBD1,TRBV20-1,16
CAWSPYAGQETQYF,TGTGCCTGGAGTCCTTATGCTGGACAAGAGACCCAGTACTTC,TRBJ2-5,many,-,TRBV30,14
CASSQDSGGRGFF,TGCGCCAGCAGCCAAGATTCCGGGGGCCGCGGCTTCTTC,TRBJ2-1,few,-,TRBV4-3,13
CSAWTSGDTDTQYF,TGCAGTGCTTGGACTAGCGGTGACACAGATACGCAGTATTTT,TRBJ2-3,-,TRBD2,TRBV20-1,14
CSVVERYGYTF,TGCAGCGTTGTGGAGCGATATGGCTACACCTTC,TRBJ1-2,many,-,TRBV29-1,11
CASSQDGQGSYEQYF,TGTGCCAGCAGCCAAGATGGACAGGGGTCCTACGAGCAGTACTTC,TRBJ2-7,-,TRBD1,TRBV3-1,15
CASSRSTEVRGTLNTEAFF,TGTGCCAGCAGCCGATCCACCGAAGTCCGGGGGACGTTGAACACTGAAGCTTTCTTT,TRBJ1-1,-,-,TRBV4-2,19
CASSLQDQETQYF,TGTGCCAGCAGCTTACAGGACCAAGAGACCCAGTACTTC,TRBJ2-5,-,-,TRBV11-3,13
CASRPSGLTDTQYF,TGTGCCAGCAGACCTAGCGGCCTCACAGATACGCAGTATTTT,TRBJ2-3,few,TRBD2,TRBV2,14
CASSRTSGDYEQYF,TGTGCCAGCAGCCGGACTAGCGGAGACTACGAGCAGTACTTC,TRBJ2-7,few,TRBD2,TRBV7-2,14
CASSQAGQSSYEQYF,TGCGCCAGCAGCCAGGCGGGACAGAGCTCCTACGAGCAGTACTTC,TRBJ2-7,-,-,TRBV4-1,15
CATSDLRQGGKDTQYF,TGTGCCACCAGTGATTTAAGGCAGGGAGGGAAAGATACGCAGTATTTT,TRBJ2-3,many,TRBD2,TRBV24-1,16
CASSGLQDVGEAFF,TGTGCCAGCAGCGGATTGCAGGACGTCGGCGAAGCTTTCTTT,TRBJ1-1,-,-,TRBV7-6,14
CSAGTGTDTQYF,TGCAGCGCTGGGACAGGGACAGATACGCAGTATTTT,TRBJ2-3,few,TRBD1,TRBV29-1,12
CASSLNAGANVLTF,TGCGCCAGCAGCTTAAATGCTGGGGCCAACGTCCTGACTTTC,TRBJ2-6,many,-,TRBV5-1,14
CASNTEAFF,TGTGCCAGCAACACTGAAGCTTTCTTT,TRBJ1-1,many,-,TRBV12-3/TRBV12-4,9
CASQGGNYGYTF,TGTGCCAGTCAAGGGGGCAACTATGGCTACACCTTC,TRBJ1-2,many,TRBD1,TRBV6-2/TRBV6-3,12
CASSGTPRYYEQYF,TGTGCCAGCAGCGGGACACCCCGATACTACGAGCAGTACTTC,TRBJ2-7,few,-,TRBV5-6,14